This T cell receptor beta chain was profiled in a study of beta chain features in type 1 diabetes. Study outcomes and limitations: Type 1 diabetes patients had TCRB CDR3s that were shorter (moderately but significantly so) in all four CD4+ subsets. Researchers reported that naive, central memory and Treg TCRB repertoires appeared more similar in patients than in healthy donors. The study notes PCR might favor shorter templates equally in patients and controls. Still unanswered here is whether HLA type influences TCRB rearrangement.

Germline CDR1 is MNHEY and CDR2 is SMNVEV (reference sequence). The length of the CDR3 is 11 residues. The V end lost 2 bases, the J end lost 11 bases, and 10 bases lay between the germline ends. Sorting that relied on CD45RO/CCR7/CD25/CD127/CD95/CD27 yielded CD4+ naive, central memory, regulatory and stem cell-like memory cells. This clone has just a few counts. Its target is not known. All of the isolated RNA was reverse transcribed, so expressed TCRB transcripts were sequenced. The assay was immunoSEQ multiplex PCR, and TCRdb's table has in-frame clones only and misses some. The profile shows fewer than 450,000 clones, roughly 14% of them singletons.

The sequenced sample was naive CD4+ T cells from blood. The chain uses TRBV27 and TRBJ2-7, with a tentative D call TRBD1 (6 bases). This clonotype was sampled from a woman aged 18-35 years with type 1 diabetes. The CDR3 reads CASSLGGIEYF. For the CDR3, the DNA is TGTGCCAGCAGTTTAGGGGGCATAGAGTACTTC.